This TCR beta chain was captured by sequencing in a study of CD8+ T cells in alopecia areata. Sequencing relied on a cDNA template that was reverse transcribed from extracted RNA. Data came from immunoSEQ multiplex PCR; TCRdb stores just in-frame clones and leaves some out. Here the sample spans 130,000 or so clones, about 47% being singletons. The study's findings and limits: Lesional scalp exceeded normal scalp in clonality, especially in alopecia totalis/universalis.

Punch biopsies of lesional scalp, plus peripheral blood, were taken from alopecia areata patients. The germline V gene encodes CDR1 SGHVS and CDR2 FQNEAQ. The V end was cut by 4 bases, the J end by 7 bases, with 8 bases between. CDR3 length equals 12 residues. This clone was counted between two and nine times. The antigen is undetermined. The J gene is TRBJ1-5, the V gene TRBV7-8; D possibly corresponds to TRBD1 (6 bases). This TCR derives from a human donor with alopecia areata. The sample in question was CD8+ T cells sorted from blood, obtained at week 0. CDR3 in DNA: TGTGCCAGCAGCTCAGGGGTCCAGCCCCAGCATTTT. Its translation: CASSSGVQPQHF.